Given below is one T cell receptor beta chain in context. Produced via immunoSEQ multiplex PCR; TCRdb's table is partial and in-frame only. The table includes some 150,000 clones, approximately 86% detected once. This sample was included in a study of T cell responses to AZD1222 COVID-19 vaccine. The TCR sequence derives from an adult who received the AZD1222 COVID-19 vaccine. The sample here was peripheral blood, taken 28 days after the second AZD1222 dose.

DNA of the CDR3: TGTGCCAGCAGGGAACCTAGCGGGGGGGCTCCAACGCAGTATTTT. This sequence encodes CASREPSGGAPTQYF. V usage is TRBV7-2 and J usage is TRBJ2-3; 12 bases match TRBD2. V lost 6 bases to trimming and J lost 9 bases; unmatched junction nucleotides: 10. The CDR3 has 15 residues. Germline lookup yields CDR1 SGHTA and CDR2 FQGNSA.